The sequence of this T cell receptor beta chain was determined in a study of blood T cell repertoires in COVID-19. As originally analysed: The assay estimated nucleated cells by amplifying reference gene primers. The protocol was immunoSEQ multiplex PCR, while the TCRdb copy is restricted to in-frame clones and leaves out a portion. Clone size and V and J calls were adopted from that table, with D and trimming inferred from the DNA. The sample lists about 150,000 clones; 80% to 90% were seen once. The V segment lost 4 bases and the J segment 2 bases; nucleotides outside the gene matches: 8. The V gene's germline CDR1 is SGHVS and CDR2 FQNEAQ. The CDR3 has 16 residues.

The chain uses TRBV7-8 and TRBJ1-3; 7 bases line up with TRBD1. The sequence came from a man younger than 35 with COVID-19, enrolled during active disease. Sequencing was performed on peripheral blood. The CDR3 loop reads CASSSHQTGPGNTIYF. The CDR3 DNA is TGTGCCAGCAGCTCCCACCAGACAGGGCCTGGAAACACCATATATTTT.